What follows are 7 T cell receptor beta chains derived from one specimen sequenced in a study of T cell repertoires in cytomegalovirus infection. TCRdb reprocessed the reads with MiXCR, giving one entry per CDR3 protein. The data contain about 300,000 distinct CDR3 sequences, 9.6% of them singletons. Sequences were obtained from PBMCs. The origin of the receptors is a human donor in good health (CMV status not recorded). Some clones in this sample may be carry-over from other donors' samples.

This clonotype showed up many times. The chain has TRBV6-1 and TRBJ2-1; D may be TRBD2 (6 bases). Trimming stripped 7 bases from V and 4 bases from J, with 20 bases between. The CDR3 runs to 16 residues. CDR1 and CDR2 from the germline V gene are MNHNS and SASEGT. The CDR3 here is CASTSTGAGRYNEQFF. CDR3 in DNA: TGTGCCAGCACCTCAACTGGGGCGGGGCGATACAATGAGCAGTTCTTC.

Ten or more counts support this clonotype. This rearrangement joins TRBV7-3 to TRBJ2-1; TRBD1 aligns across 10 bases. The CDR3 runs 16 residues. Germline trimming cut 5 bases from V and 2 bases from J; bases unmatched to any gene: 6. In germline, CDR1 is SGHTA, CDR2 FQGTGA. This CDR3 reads CASSPTGQGAYNEQFF. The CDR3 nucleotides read TGTGCCAGCAGCCCGACTGGACAGGGGGCCTACAATGAGCAGTTCTTC.

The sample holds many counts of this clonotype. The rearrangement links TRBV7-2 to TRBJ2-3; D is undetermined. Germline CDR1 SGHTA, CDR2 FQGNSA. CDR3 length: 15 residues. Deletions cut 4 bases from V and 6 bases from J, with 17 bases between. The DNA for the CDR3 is TGTGCCAGCAGCTCTAGAACCCTACATCCGGATACGCAGTATTTT. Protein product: CASSSRTLHPDTQYF.

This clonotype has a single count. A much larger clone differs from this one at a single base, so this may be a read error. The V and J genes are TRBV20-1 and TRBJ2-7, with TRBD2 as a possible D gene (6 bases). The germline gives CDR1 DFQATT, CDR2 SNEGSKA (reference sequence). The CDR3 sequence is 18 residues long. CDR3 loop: CNARRRYGGRLLVYEQYV. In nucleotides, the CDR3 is TGCAATGCTAGGAGGAGGTACGGGGGAAGATTATTGGTCTACGAGCAGTACGTC.

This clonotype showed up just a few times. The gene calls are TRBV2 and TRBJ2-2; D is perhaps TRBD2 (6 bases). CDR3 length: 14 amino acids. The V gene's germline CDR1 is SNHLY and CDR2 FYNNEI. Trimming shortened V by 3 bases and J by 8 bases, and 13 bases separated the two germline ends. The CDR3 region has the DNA TGTGCCAGCAGTGACAAGGGGAGGTCGGGGGAGCTGTTTTTT. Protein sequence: CASSDKGRSGELFF.

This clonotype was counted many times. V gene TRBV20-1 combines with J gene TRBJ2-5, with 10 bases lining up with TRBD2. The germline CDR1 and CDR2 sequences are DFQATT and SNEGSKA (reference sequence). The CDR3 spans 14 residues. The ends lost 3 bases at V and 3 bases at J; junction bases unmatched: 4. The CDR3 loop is CSASPGTSEETQYF. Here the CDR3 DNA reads TGCAGTGCTAGTCCCGGGACTAGCGAAGAGACCCAGTACTTC.

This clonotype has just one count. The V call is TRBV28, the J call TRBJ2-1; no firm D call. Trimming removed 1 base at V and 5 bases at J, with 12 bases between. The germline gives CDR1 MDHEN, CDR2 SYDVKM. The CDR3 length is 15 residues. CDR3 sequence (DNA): TGTGCCAGCAGTTTATTAGTGGGCGGAAACAATGAGCAGTTCTTC. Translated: CASSLLVGGNNEQFF.